The 5 T cell receptor beta chains below were found in one sample sequenced in a study of breast tumors, draining lymph nodes, adjacent tissues (dated by TCRdb to about 2016). The axillary draining lymph nodes of breast cancer patients were the source of the lymph node samples. Receptor amplification or capture employed multiplex PCR. The instrument was an Illumina HiSeq 2000. TCRdb reanalyzed the raw reads on its own, using fastp at Q25 for trimming and MiXCR for clone calling, and kept in-frame beta chains. Rows matching on CDR3 protein sequence are summarized as one entry with the most common DNA and genes. This sample gives about 89,000 distinct CDR3 sequences in total; around 29% of them show up just once. 7.5% to 10% of the sample is held by the ten biggest clonotypes. The sequenced sample consisted of axillary lymph node tissue. The receptor source for this set is a female donor with breast cancer. Some clones in this sample may be carry-over from other donors' samples.

This clonotype was found many times. The V gene is TRBV12-3 or TRBV12-4, the J gene TRBJ1-2, with D perhaps matching TRBD1 (5 bases). The CDR3 has 12 residues. V gave up 2 bases and J gave up 7 bases, with 8 bases separating them. As DNA, the CDR3 is TGTGCCAGCAGTTTACAGGGTGTTGGCTACACCTTC. This codes for CASSLQGVGYTF.

This clonotype has at least ten counts. This chain links TRBV30 with TRBJ2-7, with D unclear. The CDR3 sequence is 12 residues long. Trimming took off 0 bases at V and 1 base at J, with 4 bases between the two ends. CDR1 is GTSNPN and CDR2 is SVGIG in the germline V gene (reference sequence). In DNA, the CDR3 is TGTGCCTGGAGTGTGGGGTCCTACGAGCAGTACTTC. Translated: CAWSVGSYEQYF. Full variable domain (rest looked up from reference TRBV30 and TRBJ2-7): SQTIHQWPATLVQPVGSPLSLECTVEGTSNPNLYWYRQAAGRGLQLLFYSVGIGQISSEVPQNLSASRPQDRQFILSSKKLLLSDSGFYLCAWSVGSYEQYFGPGTRLTVT.

Comment on this clonotype: The CDR3 ends on some other residue instead of the conserved phenylalanine or tryptophan, so this is likely a read error. The limits of the CDR3 on the DNA are not certain, so only TCRdb's listed CDR3 is given. J is TRBJ1-5 and V is TRBV20-1. The CDR3 numbers 14 amino acids, ends counted. Germline-derived CDR1 and CDR2 are DFQATT and SNEGSKA (reference sequence). The CDR3 sequence: CSAWGGYSNQPRHS.

This clonotype was counted ten times or more. The chain combines TRBV20-1 with TRBJ1-5, with D possibly matching TRBD1 (5 bases). The CDR3 is made up of 14 amino acids. V was cut by 5 bases and J by 2 bases, with 13 bases left in between. From germline, CDR1 is DFQATT and CDR2 SNEGSKA (reference sequence). As DNA, the CDR3 is TGCAGTGCTGTTCCAGGGTACGGCAATCAGCCCCAGCATTTT. Protein product: CSAVPGYGNQPQHF.

This clonotype has a count of ten or more. The J gene is TRBJ1-5, the V gene TRBV12-3 or TRBV12-4; the D gene is possibly TRBD1 (5 bases). The V and J ends lost 0 bases and 5 bases respectively, with 5 bases between them. The CDR3 spans 13 residues. In DNA form, the CDR3 reads TGTGCCAGCAGTTTAGCGGGGGATCAGCCCCAGCATTTT. The encoded protein is CASSLAGDQPQHF.